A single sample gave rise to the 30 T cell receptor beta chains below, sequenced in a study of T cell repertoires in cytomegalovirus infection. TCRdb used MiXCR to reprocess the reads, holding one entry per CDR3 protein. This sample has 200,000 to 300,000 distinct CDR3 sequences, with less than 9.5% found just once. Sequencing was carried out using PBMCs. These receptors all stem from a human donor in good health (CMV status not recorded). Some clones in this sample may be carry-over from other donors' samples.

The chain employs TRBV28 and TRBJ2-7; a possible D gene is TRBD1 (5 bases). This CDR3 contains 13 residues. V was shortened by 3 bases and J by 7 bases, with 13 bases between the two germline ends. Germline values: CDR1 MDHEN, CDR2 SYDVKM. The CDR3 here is CASSFSGLWEQYF. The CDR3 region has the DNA TGTGCCAGCAGTTTCTCAGGGTTGTGGGAGCAGTACTTC. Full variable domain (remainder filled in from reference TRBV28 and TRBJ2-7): DVKVTQSSRYLVKRTGEKVFLECVQDMDHENMFWYRQDPGLGLRLIYFSYDVKMKEKGDIPEGYSVSREKKERFSLILESASTNQTSMYLCASSFSGLWEQYFGPGTRLTVT.

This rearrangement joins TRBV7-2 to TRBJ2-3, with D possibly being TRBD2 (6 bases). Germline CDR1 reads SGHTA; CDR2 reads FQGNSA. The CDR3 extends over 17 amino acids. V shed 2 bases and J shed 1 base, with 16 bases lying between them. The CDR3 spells CASSLSSTAGRTDTQYF. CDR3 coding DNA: TGTGCCAGCAGCTTAAGTTCCACGGCGGGGCGCACAGATACGCAGTATTTT.

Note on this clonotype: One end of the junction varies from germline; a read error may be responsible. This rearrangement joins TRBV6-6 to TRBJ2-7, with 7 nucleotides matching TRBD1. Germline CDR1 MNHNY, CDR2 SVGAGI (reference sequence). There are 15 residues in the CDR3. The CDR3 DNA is TGTGCCAGCAGTTTGACCGGGACAGCCCCCTACGAGCAGCACTTC. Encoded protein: CASSLTGTAPYEQHF.

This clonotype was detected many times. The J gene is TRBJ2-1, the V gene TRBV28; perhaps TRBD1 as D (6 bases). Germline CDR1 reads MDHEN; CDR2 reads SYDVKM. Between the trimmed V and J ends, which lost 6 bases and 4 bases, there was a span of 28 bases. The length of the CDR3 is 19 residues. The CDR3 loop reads CASRPPSGHQRRGYNEQFF. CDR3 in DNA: TGTGCCAGCAGGCCCCCCTCGGGACACCAACGCCGAGGTTACAATGAGCAGTTCTTC.

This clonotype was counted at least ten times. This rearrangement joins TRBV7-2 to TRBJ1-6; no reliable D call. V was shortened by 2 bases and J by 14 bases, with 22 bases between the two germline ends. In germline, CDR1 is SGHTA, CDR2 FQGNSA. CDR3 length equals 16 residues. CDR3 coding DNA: TGTGCCAGCAGCTTATCCTGGGCTGCCCAGAGCCGATCCCTCCACTTT. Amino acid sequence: CASSLSWAAQSRSLHF.

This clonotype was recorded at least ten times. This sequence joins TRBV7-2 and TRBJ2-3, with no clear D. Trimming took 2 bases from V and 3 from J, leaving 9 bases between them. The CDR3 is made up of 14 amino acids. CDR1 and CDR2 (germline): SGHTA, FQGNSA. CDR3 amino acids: CASSLSVATDTQYF. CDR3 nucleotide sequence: TGTGCCAGCAGCTTATCAGTGGCAACAGATACGCAGTATTTT.

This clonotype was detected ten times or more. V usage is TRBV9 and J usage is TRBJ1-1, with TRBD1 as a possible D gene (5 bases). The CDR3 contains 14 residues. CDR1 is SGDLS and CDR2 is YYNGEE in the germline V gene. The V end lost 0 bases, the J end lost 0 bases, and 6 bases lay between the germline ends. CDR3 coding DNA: TGTGCCAGCAGCGTAGGCAGGGTGAACACTGAAGCTTTCTTT. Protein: CASSVGRVNTEAFF.

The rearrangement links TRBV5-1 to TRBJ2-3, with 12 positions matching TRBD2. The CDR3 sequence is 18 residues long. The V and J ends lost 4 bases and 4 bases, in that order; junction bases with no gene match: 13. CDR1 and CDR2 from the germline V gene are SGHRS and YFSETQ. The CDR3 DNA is TGCGCCAGCAGCAATCTAGCGGGGGGGCCCACGCACGCAGATACGCAGTATTTT. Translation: CASSNLAGGPTHADTQYF.

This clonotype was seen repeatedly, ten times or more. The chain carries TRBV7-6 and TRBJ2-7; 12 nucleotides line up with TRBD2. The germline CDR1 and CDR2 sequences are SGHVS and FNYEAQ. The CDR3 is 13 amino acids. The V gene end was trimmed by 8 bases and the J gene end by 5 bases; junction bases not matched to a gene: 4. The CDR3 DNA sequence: TGTGCCAGCGCGCTAGCGGGAGGGGACGAGCAGTACTTC. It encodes CASALAGGDEQYF.

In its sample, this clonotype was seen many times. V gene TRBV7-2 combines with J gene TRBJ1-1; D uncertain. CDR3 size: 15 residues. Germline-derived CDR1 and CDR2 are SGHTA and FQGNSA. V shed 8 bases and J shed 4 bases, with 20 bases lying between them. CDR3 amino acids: CASATGPIDGTEAFF. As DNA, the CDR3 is TGTGCCAGCGCCACCGGGCCGATCGACGGCACTGAAGCTTTCTTT.

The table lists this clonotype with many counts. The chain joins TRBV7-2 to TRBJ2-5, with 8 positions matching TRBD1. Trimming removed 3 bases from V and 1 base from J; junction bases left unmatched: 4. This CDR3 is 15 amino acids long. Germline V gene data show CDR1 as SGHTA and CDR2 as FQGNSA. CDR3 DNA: TGTGCCAGCAGCTTGACAGGGGTCTTCCAAGAGACCCAGTACTTC. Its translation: CASSLTGVFQETQYF. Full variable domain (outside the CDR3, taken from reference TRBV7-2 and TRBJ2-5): GAGVSQSPSNKVTEKGKDVELRCDPISGHTALYWYRQSLGQGLEFLIYFQGNSAPDKSGLPSDRFSAERTGGSVSTLTIQRTQQEDSAVYLCASSLTGVFQETQYFGPGTRLLVL.

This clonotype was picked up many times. CDR3 nucleotide sequence: TGCAGCGTTGGAGACAGGGGTAATCAGCCCCAGCATTTT. Encoded protein: CSVGDRGNQPQHF. The rearrangement links TRBV29-1 to TRBJ1-5, with 8 bases that match TRBD1. Unmatched junction bases numbered 3, after V lost 4 bases and J lost 4 bases. In germline, CDR1 is SQVTM, CDR2 ANQGSEA. This CDR3 has 13 amino acids. Full variable domain (missing parts from reference TRBV29-1 and TRBJ1-5): SAVISQKPSRDICQRGTSLTIQCQVDSQVTMMFWYRQQPGQSLTLIATANQGSEATYESGFVIDKFPISRPNLTFSTLTVSNMSPEDSSIYLCSVGDRGNQPQHFGDGTRLSIL.

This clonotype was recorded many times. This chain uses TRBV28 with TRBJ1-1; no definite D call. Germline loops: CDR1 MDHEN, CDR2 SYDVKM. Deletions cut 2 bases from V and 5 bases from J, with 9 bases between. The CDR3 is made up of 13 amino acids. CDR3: CASSLTGKTEAFF. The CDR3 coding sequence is TGTGCCAGCAGTTTAACGGGGAAGACTGAAGCTTTCTTT.

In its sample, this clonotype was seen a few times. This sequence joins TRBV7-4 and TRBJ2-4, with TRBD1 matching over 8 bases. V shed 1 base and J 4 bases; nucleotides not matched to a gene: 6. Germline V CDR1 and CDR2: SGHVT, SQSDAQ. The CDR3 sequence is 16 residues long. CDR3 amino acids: CASSLDKGQEKNIQYF. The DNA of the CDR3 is TGTGCCAGCAGCTTAGACAAGGGACAGGAAAAAAACATTCAGTACTTC.

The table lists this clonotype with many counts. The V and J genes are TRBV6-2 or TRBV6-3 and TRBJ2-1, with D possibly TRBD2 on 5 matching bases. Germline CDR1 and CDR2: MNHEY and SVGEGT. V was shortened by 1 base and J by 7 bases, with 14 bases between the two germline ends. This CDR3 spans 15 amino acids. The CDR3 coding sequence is TGTGCCAGCAGTTACTTGGGAGACTATAGTAATGAGCAGTTCTTC. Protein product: CASSYLGDYSNEQFF.

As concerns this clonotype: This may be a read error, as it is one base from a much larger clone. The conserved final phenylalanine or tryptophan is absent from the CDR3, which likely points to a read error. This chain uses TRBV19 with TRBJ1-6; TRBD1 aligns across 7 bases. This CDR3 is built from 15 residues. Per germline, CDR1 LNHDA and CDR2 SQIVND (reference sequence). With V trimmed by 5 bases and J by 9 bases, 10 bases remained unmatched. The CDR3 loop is CASSALTGRTSPLHS. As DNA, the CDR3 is TGTGCCAGTAGTGCCTTGACAGGGCGGACTTCACCCCTCCACTCT.

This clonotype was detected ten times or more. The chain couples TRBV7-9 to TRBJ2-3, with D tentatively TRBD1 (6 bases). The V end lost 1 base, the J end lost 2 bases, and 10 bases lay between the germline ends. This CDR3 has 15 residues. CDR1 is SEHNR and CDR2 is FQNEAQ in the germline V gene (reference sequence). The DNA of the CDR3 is TGTGCCAGCAGCTTAGGGACAGTGAACACAGATACGCAGTATTTT. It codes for CASSLGTVNTDTQYF. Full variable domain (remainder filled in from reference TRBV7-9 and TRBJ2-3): DTGVSQNPRHKITKRGQNVTFRCDPISEHNRLYWYRQTLGQGPEFLTYFQNEAQLEKSRLLSDRFSAERPKGSFSTLEIQRTEQGDSAMYLCASSLGTVNTDTQYFGPGTRLTVL.

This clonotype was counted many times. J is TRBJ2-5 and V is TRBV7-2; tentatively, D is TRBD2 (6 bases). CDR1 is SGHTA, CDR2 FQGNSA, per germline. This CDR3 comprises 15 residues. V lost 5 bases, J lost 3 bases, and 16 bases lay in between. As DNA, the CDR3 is TGTGCCAGCAGCCCCGGAGGGTATGGTAAAGAGACCCAGTACTTC. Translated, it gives CASSPGGYGKETQYF. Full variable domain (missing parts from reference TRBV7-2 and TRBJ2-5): GAGVSQSPSNKVTEKGKDVELRCDPISGHTALYWYRQSLGQGLEFLIYFQGNSAPDKSGLPSDRFSAERTGGSVSTLTIQRTQQEDSAVYLCASSPGGYGKETQYFGPGTRLLVL.

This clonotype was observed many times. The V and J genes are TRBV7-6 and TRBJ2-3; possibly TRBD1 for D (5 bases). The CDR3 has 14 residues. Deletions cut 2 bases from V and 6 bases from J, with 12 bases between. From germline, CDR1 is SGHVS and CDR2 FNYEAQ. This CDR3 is CASSLRIAGDTQYF. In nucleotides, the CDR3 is TGTGCCAGCAGCTTACGCATAGCAGGGGATACGCAGTATTTT.

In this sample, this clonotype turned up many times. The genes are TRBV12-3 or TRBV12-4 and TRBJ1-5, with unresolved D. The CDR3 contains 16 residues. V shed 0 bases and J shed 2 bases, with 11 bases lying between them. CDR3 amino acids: CASSLAWQSGNQPQHF. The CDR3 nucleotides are TGTGCCAGCAGTTTAGCTTGGCAGTCCGGCAATCAGCCCCAGCATTTT.

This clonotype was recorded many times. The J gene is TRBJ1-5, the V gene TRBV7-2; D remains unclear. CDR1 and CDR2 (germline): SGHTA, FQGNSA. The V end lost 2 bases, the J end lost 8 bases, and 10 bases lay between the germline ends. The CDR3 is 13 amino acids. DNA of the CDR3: TGTGCCAGCAGCTTATGGGGAGTTGAGCCCCAGCATTTT. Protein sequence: CASSLWGVEPQHF.

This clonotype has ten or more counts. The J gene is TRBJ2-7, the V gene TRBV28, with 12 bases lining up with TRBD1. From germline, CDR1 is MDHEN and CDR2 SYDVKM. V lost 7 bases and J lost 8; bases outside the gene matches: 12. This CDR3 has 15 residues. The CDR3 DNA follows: TGTGCCAGCACCACTATGGGGGGACAGGGGGCCCAGCAGTACTTC. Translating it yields CASTTMGGQGAQQYF.

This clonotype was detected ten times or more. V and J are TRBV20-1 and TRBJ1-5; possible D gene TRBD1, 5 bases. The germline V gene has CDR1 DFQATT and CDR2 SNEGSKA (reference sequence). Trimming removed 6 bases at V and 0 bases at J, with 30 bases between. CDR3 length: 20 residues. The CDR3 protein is CSARSSKPGPGWGSNQPQHF. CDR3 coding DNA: TGCAGTGCGCGGAGTTCGAAACCGGGACCGGGGTGGGGTAGCAATCAGCCCCAGCATTTT.

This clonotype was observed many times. The CDR3 region has the DNA TGTGCCAGCAGCCCCAGGACGGTTAAGGGTGAAGCTTTCTTT. Translating gives CASSPRTVKGEAFF. This chain links TRBV7-9 with TRBJ1-1; D ambiguous. V shed 5 bases and J shed 7 bases, with 17 bases lying between them. The CDR3 has 14 residues. Germline-derived CDR1 and CDR2 are SEHNR and FQNEAQ (reference sequence). Looking up the rest from reference TRBV7-9 and TRBJ1-1 gives the full variable domain: DTGVSQNPRHKITKRGQNVTFRCDPISEHNRLYWYRQTLGQGPEFLTYFQNEAQLEKSRLLSDRFSAERPKGSFSTLEIQRTEQGDSAMYLCASSPRTVKGEAFFGQGTRLTVV.

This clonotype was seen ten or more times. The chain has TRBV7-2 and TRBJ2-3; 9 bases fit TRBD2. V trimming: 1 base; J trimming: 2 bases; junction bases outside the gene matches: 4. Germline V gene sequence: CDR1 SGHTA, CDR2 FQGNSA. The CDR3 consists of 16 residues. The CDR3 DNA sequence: TGTGCCAGCAGCTTAGACCTAGCGGGACTCACAGATACGCAGTATTTT. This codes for CASSLDLAGLTDTQYF.

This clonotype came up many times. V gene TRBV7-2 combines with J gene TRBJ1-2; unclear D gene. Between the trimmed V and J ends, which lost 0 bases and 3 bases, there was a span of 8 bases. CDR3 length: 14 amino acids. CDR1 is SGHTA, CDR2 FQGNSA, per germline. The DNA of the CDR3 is TGTGCCAGCAGCTTAGCGCTCCTGGACTATGGCTACACCTTC. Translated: CASSLALLDYGYTF.

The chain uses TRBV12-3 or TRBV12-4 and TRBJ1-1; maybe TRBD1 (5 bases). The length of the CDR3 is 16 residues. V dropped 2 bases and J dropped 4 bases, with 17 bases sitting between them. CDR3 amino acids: CASSLSPGTGSTEAFF. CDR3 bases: TGTGCCAGCAGTTTATCGCCCGGGACGGGGTCCACTGAAGCTTTCTTT.

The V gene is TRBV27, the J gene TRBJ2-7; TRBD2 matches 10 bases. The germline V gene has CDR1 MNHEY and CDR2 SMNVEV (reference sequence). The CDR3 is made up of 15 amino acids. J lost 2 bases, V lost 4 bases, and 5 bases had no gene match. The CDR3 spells CASSSRLAGAYEQYF. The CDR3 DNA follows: TGTGCCAGCAGTTCCAGACTAGCGGGCGCCTACGAGCAGTACTTC.

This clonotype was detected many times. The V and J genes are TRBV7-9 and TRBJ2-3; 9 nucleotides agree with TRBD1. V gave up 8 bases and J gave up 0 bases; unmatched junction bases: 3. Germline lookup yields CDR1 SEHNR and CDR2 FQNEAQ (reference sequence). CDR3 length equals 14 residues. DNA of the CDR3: TGTGCCAGCGTGGACAGGGGAAGCACAGATACGCAGTATTTT. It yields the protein CASVDRGSTDTQYF.

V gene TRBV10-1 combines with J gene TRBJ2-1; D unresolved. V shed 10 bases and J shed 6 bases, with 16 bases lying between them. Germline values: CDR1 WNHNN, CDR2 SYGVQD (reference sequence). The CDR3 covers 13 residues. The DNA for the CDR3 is TGCGCCACGGAGCCCAGACTTTTCAATGAGCAGTTCTTC. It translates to CATEPRLFNEQFF.